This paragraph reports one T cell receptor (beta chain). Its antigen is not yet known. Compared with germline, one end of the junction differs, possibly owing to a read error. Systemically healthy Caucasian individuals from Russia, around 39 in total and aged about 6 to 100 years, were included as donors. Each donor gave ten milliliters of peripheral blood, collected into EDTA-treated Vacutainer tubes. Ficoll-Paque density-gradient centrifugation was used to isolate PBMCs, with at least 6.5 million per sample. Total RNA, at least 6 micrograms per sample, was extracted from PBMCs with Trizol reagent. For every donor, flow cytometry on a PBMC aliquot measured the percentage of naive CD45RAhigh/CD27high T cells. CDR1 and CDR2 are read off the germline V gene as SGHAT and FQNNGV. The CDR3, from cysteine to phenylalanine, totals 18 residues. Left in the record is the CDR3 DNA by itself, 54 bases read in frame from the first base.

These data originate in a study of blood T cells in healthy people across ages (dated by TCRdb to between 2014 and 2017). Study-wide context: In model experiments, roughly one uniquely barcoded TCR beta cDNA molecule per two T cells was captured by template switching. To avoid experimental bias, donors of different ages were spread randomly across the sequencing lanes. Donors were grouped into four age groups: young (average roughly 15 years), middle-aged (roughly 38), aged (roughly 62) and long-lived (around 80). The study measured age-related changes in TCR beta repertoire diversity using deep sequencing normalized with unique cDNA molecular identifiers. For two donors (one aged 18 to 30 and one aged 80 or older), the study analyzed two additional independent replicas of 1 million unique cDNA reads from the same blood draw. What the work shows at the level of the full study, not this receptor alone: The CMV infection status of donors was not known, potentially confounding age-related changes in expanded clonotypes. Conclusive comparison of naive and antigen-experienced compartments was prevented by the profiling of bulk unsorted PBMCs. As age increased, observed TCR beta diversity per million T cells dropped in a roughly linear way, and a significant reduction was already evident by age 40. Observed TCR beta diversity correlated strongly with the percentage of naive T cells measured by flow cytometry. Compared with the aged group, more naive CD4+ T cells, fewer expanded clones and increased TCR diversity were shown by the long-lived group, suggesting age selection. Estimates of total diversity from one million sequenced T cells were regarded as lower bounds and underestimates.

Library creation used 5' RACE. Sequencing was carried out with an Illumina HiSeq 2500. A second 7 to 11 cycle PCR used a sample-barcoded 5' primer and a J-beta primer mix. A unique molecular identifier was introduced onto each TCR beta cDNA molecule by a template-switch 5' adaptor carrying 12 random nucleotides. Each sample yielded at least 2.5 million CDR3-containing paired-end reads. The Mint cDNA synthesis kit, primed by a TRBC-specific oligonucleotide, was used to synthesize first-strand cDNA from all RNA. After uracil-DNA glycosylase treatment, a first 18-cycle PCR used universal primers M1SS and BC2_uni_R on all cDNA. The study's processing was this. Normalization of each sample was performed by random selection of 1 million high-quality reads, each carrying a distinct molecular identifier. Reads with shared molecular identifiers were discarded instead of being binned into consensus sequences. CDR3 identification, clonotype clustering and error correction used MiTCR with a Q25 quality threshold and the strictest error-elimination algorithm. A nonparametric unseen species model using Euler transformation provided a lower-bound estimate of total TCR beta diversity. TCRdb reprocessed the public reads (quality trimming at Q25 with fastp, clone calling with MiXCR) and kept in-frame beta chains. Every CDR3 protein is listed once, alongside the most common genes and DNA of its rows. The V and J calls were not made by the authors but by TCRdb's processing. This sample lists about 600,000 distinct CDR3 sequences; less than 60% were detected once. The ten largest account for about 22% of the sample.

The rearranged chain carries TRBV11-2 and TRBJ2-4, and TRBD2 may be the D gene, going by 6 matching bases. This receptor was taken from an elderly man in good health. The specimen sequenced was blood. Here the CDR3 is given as CASRLAVGAPLAKNIQYF. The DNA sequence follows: TGTGCCAGCCGCTTAGCGGTCGGGGCTCCTCTAGCCAAAAACATTCAGTACTTC.